This T cell receptor (beta chain) was captured by sequencing in a study of cytomegalovirus exposure and HLA in healthy donors listed by TCRdb under 2017. Background on the whole study: A later analysis indicated that the 120 or so validation repertoires were generated on the platform also employed for the approximately 700 repertoires of the first cohort. The aim of the study was to test whether cataloging public T cell receptors could identify signatures of past pathogen exposure. In addition to the first cohort of roughly 670 subjects, a separate validation cohort of approximately 130 different subjects was used. High-throughput TCR immunosequencing, statistical association of individual TCRs with disease status, and machine learning were combined to predict cytomegalovirus infection status. Broad study findings and their caveats: Subsequent analysis determined that TCRs grouped into clusters in the first cohort also showed a tendency toward co-occurrence across the 120 or so validation repertoires, and 85% to 95% of cluster scores exceeded 0. The authors suggested that the approach could potentially be extended to other disease states and immunological phenotypes. Most TCR sequences were seen in very few donors, while some public TCRs were found in many individuals. In vitro tests confirmed that three of the cytomegalovirus-associated TCR beta chains recognize cytomegalovirus antigens. In both the original and validation cohorts, the classifier was reported to diagnose cytomegalovirus status with high specificity and sensitivity. A later analysis had no HLA typing for the validation cohort, so co-occurrence there was scored across all 120 or so repertoires. The study gave a list of 150 to 200 TCR beta chains associated with cytomegalovirus.

Donors formed part of the validation cohort, which comprised 120 subjects and was distinct from the first cohort of under 850 subjects. Receptor amplification or capture employed the immunoSEQ multiplex PCR assay. The paper's data handling went like this. A statistical classification framework was developed to diagnose cytomegalovirus status using the catalog of TCR beta chain sequences. This is the immuneACCESS table as TCRdb keeps it, with only in-frame sequences that have V and J called. A part of the clones is gone; compared with another copy, unresolved V genes explain less than half, and the rest is unexplained. That table gives V, J and clone size, and the DNA gave D and trimming. This sample is represented by around 60,000 clones; 85% to 95% of them were singletons. The ten most abundant clones make up about 4.4% of the sample. This clone was seen a single time. Which antigen it targets is not known. Within one base of it there is no much larger clone, and no base qualities were kept.

From the cysteine up to the phenylalanine, the CDR3 has a length of 18 residues. Left in the record is the CDR3 DNA by itself, 54 bases read in frame from the first base. Relative to germline, V is 5 bases shorter and J is 2 bases shorter, with 22 bases between their ends. CDR1 and CDR2, looked up from the germline V gene, are SGHTA and FQGNSA. The chain employs TRBV7-2 and TRBJ2-1; TRBD2 might be the D gene, on 6 matching bases. This receptor was obtained from a young man in good health and CMV-seropositive. What was sequenced was PBMCs. The nucleotide sequence reads TGTGCCAGCAGCCTTCAGATGGACTACGCTTTTACCTACAATGAGCAGTTCTTC. The resulting protein is CASSLQMDYAFTYNEQFF.